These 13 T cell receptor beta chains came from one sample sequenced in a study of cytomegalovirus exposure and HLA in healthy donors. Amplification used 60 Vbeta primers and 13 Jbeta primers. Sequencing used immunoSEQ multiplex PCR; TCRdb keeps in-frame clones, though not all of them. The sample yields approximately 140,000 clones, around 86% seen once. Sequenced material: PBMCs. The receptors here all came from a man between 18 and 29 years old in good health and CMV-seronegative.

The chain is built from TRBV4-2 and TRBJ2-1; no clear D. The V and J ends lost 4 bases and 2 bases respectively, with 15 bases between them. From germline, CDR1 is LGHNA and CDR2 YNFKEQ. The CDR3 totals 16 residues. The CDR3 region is CASSLGVTETYNEQFF. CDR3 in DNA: TGTGCCAGCAGCCTAGGAGTTACTGAGACCTACAATGAGCAGTTCTTC.

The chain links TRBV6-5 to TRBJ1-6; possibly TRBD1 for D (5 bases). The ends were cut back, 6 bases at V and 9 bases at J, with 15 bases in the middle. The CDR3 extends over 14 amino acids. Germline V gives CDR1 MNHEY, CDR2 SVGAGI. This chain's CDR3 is CASSPREGFSPLHF. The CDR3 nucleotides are TGTGCCAGCAGCCCCCGGGAGGGGTTTTCACCCCTCCACTTT.

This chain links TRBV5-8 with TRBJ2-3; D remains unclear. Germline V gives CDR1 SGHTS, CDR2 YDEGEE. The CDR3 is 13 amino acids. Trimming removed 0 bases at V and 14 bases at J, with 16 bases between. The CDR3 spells CASSLDVLVSWYF. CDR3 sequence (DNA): TGTGCCAGCAGCTTGGATGTTTTAGTGAGTTGGTATTTT.

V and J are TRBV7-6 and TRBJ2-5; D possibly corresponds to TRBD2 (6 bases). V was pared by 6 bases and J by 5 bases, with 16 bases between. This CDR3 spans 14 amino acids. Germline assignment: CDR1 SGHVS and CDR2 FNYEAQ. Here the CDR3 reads CASSRDSGRETQYF. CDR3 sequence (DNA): TGTGCCAGCAGTCGGGACTCTGGAAGGGAGACCCAGTACTTC. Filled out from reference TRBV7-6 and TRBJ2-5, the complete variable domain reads GAGVSQSPRYKVTKRGQDVALRCDPISGHVSLYWYRQALGQGPEFLTYFNYEAQQDKSGLPNDRFSAERPEGSISTLTIQRTEQRDSAMYRCASSRDSGRETQYFGPGTRLLVL.

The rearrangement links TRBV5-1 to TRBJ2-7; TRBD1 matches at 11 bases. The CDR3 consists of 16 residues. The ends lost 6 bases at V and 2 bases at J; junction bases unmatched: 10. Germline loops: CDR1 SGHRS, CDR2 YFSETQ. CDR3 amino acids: CASNPYRTGGAYEQYF. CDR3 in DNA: TGCGCCAGCAATCCCTATCGGACAGGGGGCGCCTACGAGCAGTACTTC.

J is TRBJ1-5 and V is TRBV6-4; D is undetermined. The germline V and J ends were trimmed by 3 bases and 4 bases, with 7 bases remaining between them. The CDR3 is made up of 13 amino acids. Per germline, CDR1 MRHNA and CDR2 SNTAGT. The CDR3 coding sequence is TGTGCCAGCAGTGAGATGGAGAATCAGCCCCAGCATTTT. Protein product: CASSEMENQPQHF.

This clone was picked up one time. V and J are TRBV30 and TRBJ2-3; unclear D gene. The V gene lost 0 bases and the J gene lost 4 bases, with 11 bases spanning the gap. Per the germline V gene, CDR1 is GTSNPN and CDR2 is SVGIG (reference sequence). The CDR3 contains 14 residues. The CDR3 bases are TGTGCCTGGAGTGTCCGTCGCCCGGCAGATACGCAGTATTTT. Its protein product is CAWSVRRPADTQYF.

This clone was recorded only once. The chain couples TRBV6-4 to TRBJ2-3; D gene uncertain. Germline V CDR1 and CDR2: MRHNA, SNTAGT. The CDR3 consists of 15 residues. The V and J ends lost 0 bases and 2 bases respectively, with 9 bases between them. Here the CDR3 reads CASSDSVAATDTQYF. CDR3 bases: TGTGCCAGCAGTGACTCGGTAGCCGCCACAGATACGCAGTATTTT.

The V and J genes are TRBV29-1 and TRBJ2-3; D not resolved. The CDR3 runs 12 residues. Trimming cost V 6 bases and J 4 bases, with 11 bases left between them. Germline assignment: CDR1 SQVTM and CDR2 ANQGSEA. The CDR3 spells CSVPSPADTQYF. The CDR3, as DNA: TGCAGCGTCCCGTCCCCGGCAGATACGCAGTATTTT.

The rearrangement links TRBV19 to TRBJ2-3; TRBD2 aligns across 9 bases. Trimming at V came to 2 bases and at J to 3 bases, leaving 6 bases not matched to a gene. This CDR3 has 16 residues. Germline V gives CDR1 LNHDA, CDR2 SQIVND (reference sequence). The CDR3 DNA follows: TGTGCCAGTAGTATACCGAGCGGGGGGCTAACAGATACGCAGTATTTT. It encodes CASSIPSGGLTDTQYF.

The CDR3, as DNA: TGTGCCAGCAGTTTACGGGGGACAGCGAACACCGGGGAGCTGTTTTTT. It specifies CASSLRGTANTGELFF. V is TRBV28 and J is TRBJ2-2; tentative D call: TRBD1 (7 bases). The CDR3 extends over 16 amino acids. V dropped 2 bases and J dropped 0 bases, with 10 bases sitting between them. Per the germline V gene, CDR1 is MDHEN and CDR2 is SYDVKM. Supplemented by reference TRBV28 and TRBJ2-2, the full variable domain reads DVKVTQSSRYLVKRTGEKVFLECVQDMDHENMFWYRQDPGLGLRLIYFSYDVKMKEKGDIPEGYSVSREKKERFSLILESASTNQTSMYLCASSLRGTANTGELFFGEGSRLTVL.

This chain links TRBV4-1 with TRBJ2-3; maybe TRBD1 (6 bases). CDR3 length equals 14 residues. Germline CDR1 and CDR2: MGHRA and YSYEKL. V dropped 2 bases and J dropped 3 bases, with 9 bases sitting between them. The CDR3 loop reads CASSQQGLTDTQYF. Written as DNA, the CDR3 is TGCGCCAGCAGCCAACAGGGGCTGACAGATACGCAGTATTTT.

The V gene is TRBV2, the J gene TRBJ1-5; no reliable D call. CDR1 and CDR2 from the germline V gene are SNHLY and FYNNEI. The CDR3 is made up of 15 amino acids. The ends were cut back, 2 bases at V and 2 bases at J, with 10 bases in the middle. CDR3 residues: CASSELSSGNQPQHF. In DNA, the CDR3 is TGTGCCAGCAGTGAATTGAGTTCTGGCAATCAGCCCCAGCATTTT.